This T cell receptor (beta chain) was captured in a study of T cell changes during pregnancy in multiple sclerosis. Measured with immunoSEQ multiplex PCR; TCRdb has only the in-frame clones, and not every one. Here the sample spans 90,000 to 95,000 clones, approximately 90% being singletons. The CDR3 is 14 residues long. The germline V gene encodes CDR1 SGHVS and CDR2 FQNEAQ. Trimming pared 3 bases from V and 0 bases from J, leaving 9 bases between. This clone was seen a single time. The rearrangement links TRBV7-8 to TRBJ2-7; D call uncertain. The sequence was collected from a female donor with multiple sclerosis, enrolled in a pregnancy study. This specimen was peripheral blood, taken before pregnancy. CDR3 coding DNA: TGTGCCAGCAGCTTTAGCTCGCCCTCCTACGAGCAGTACTTC. This translates into CASSFSSPSYEQYF.